This T cell receptor beta chain derives from a study of blood T cell repertoires in COVID-19. For the study at large: Acute and convalescent COVID-19 samples came from the United States, Italy and Spain. Sample material is recorded as cDNA or gDNA derived from T cells, B-cell-depleted T cells, or PBMCs.

Profiled with immunoSEQ multiplex PCR; TCRdb holds only in-frame clones, not every one. The sample yields 90,000 or so clones, roughly 85% seen once. This TCR derives from a man aged 60 to 75 with acute or convalescent COVID-19. The sequenced sample was peripheral blood.

CDR3 amino acids: CASSYEAPGLAGQTQYF. DNA for the CDR3: TGTGCCAGCAGTTACGAGGCCCCGGGACTAGCGGGGCAAACGCAGTATTTT. This chain uses TRBV6-2 or TRBV6-3 with TRBJ2-3; 13 nucleotides line up with TRBD2. The CDR3 has 17 residues. V trimming: 2 bases; J trimming: 9 bases; junction bases outside the gene matches: 11. In germline, CDR1 is MNHEY, CDR2 SVGEGT.